Presented here are 25 T cell receptor beta chains from one specimen sequenced in a study of T cell responses to AZD1222 COVID-19 vaccine. Sequencing was performed with immunoSEQ multiplex PCR; in TCRdb, only in-frame clones are kept and a portion is missing. The sample contains 78,000 or so clones, over 60% of which appear only once. The sample was peripheral blood, taken 28 days after the second AZD1222 dose. The receptors here all came from an adult who received the AZD1222 COVID-19 vaccine.

This chain links TRBV29-1 with TRBJ1-4, with TRBD1 identical over 8 bases. Germline V CDR1 and CDR2: SQVTM, ANQGSEA. The CDR3 loop spans 13 amino acids. The junction had 4 bases not matched to a gene; V was cut back by 7 bases and J by 3 bases. Written as DNA, the CDR3 is TGCAGCGCCCGACAGGGGTCTAATGAAAAACTGTTTTTT. It translates to CSARQGSNEKLFF.

This chain connects TRBV19 to TRBJ1-1; the D is unclear. This CDR3 comprises 13 residues. V was shortened by 2 bases and J by 1 base, with 5 bases between the two germline ends. In germline, CDR1 is LNHDA, CDR2 SQIVND (reference sequence). In nucleotides, the CDR3 is TGTGCCAGTAGTATAACCCCGAACACTGAAGCTTTCTTT. Its translation: CASSITPNTEAFF.

This chain uses TRBV5-4 with TRBJ1-1; D unclear. Germline V CDR1 and CDR2: SGHNT, YYREEE (reference sequence). The CDR3 totals 13 residues. V was pared by 0 bases and J by 7 bases, with 10 bases between. CDR3 bases: TGTGCCAGCAGCTTGGAGTCGCAGGTTGAAGCTTTCTTT. Amino acids: CASSLESQVEAFF.

The chain links TRBV6-2 or TRBV6-3 to TRBJ2-1; the match to TRBD2 covers 8 bases. The CDR3 totals 15 residues. Germline CDR1 MNHEY, CDR2 SVGEGT. V lost 5 bases, J lost 3 bases, and 6 bases stayed unmatched. The CDR3 nucleotides are TGTGCCAGCAGTCTAACTAGCGGAGTCTACAATGAGCAGTTCTTC. This sequence encodes CASSLTSGVYNEQFF.

This chain connects TRBV2 to TRBJ2-3, with no clear D. The ends were cut back, 1 base at V and 2 bases at J, with 13 bases in the middle. Germline V gene sequence: CDR1 SNHLY, CDR2 FYNNEI. This CDR3 is built from 16 residues. The DNA of the CDR3 is TGTGCCAGCAGTGAAGGTATCAGCAGAAACACAGATACGCAGTATTTT. This sequence encodes CASSEGISRNTDTQYF.

V gene TRBV28 combines with J gene TRBJ2-5; 7 bases are shared with TRBD1. The germline V gene has CDR1 MDHEN and CDR2 SYDVKM. Germline trimming cut 5 bases from V and 1 base from J; bases unmatched to any gene: 4. The CDR3 loop spans 14 amino acids. CDR3 sequence: CASSQTGVQETQYF. The CDR3 DNA reads as TGTGCCAGCAGTCAAACAGGGGTCCAAGAGACCCAGTACTTC.

This clone was seen once. The V and J genes are TRBV11-3 and TRBJ1-1; D remains unclear. CDR3 length equals 13 residues. Looked up from germline, CDR1 is SGHNT and CDR2 is YENEEA. The germline V and J ends were trimmed by 5 bases and 2 bases, with 9 bases remaining between them. CDR3 coding DNA: TGTGCCAGCAGCCTACGGCACAACACTGAAGCTTTCTTT. Protein sequence: CASSLRHNTEAFF.

CDR3 nucleotide sequence: TGTGCCAGCTCAGGGGGACTAGCGGTTCAAGAGACCCAGTACTTC. This gives the protein CASSGGLAVQETQYF. J is TRBJ2-5 and V is TRBV18, with 11 bases lining up with TRBD2. CDR3 length: 15 residues. Trimming cost V 5 bases and J 2 bases; bases outside gene matches: 4. From germline, CDR1 is KGHSH and CDR2 LQKENI.

This clone was counted a single time. The chain has TRBV7-9 and TRBJ1-6; tentative D call: TRBD1 (6 bases). This CDR3 has 15 amino acids. V was trimmed by 1 base and J by 10 bases, leaving 14 bases between them. Germline V gene sequence: CDR1 SEHNR, CDR2 FQNEAQ (reference sequence). This CDR3 is CASSLGGEGESPLHF. In DNA, the CDR3 is TGTGCCAGCAGCTTAGGAGGAGAGGGGGAATCACCCCTCCACTTT.

This clone was seen only a few times. This chain joins TRBV11-2 and TRBJ2-2; 7 bases are a match to TRBD1. The CDR3 totals 15 residues. The ends lost 5 bases at V and 3 bases at J; junction bases unmatched: 6. Looked up from germline, CDR1 is SGHAT and CDR2 is FQNNGV. As DNA, the CDR3 is TGTGCCAGCAGCCCCCGACAGGGAGACACCGGGGAGCTGTTTTTT. It yields the protein CASSPRQGDTGELFF.

This clone was detected only a few times. The V gene is TRBV7-7, the J gene TRBJ1-5, with D maybe TRBD1 (5 bases). V was clipped by 3 bases and J by 0 bases, with 15 bases between them. The germline V gene encodes CDR1 SSHAT and CDR2 FNYEAQ (reference sequence). There are 17 residues in the CDR3. The CDR3 nucleotides read TGTGCCAGCAGCTTGGGGAGGGGCGGAAATAGCAATCAGCCCCAGCATTTT. This translates into CASSLGRGGNSNQPQHF.

The chain combines TRBV5-8 with TRBJ1-1; the D is unclear. The length of the CDR3 is 13 residues. Germline V lookup: CDR1 SGHTS, CDR2 YDEGEE. The germline V and J ends were trimmed by 4 bases and 3 bases, with 10 bases remaining between them. CDR3 sequence (DNA): TGTGCCAGCAGCCGTAAAAGGGACACTGAAGCTTTCTTT. It is translated as CASSRKRDTEAFF. The variable domain in full, with the rest retrieved from reference TRBV5-8 and TRBJ1-1, is EAGVTQSPTHLIKTRGQQATLRCSPISGHTSVYWYQQALGLGLQFLLWYDEGEERNRGNFPPRFSGRQFPNYSSELNVNALELEDSALYLCASSRKRDTEAFFGQGTRLTVV.

On this clone: The sample contains more than one DNA sequence encoding this CDR3. V and J are TRBV6-1 and TRBJ2-5, with TRBD1 matching over 8 bases. The V and J ends lost 4 bases and 4 bases, in that order; junction bases with no gene match: 11. This CDR3 is built from 16 residues. Germline values: CDR1 MNHNS, CDR2 SASEGT. CDR3: CASSATGQGAGETQYF. CDR3 coding DNA: TGTGCCAGCAGTGCCACCGGACAGGGCGCGGGAGAGACCCAGTACTTC.

V gene TRBV18 combines with J gene TRBJ2-2; weak D call: TRBD2 (6 bases). This CDR3 is 15 amino acids long. Germline CDR1 reads KGHSH; CDR2 reads LQKENI. Trimming pared 6 bases from V and 0 bases from J, leaving 11 bases between. The CDR3 DNA follows: TGTGCCAGCTCCTTAGGAGGGCCGAACACCGGGGAGCTGTTTTTT. Amino acid sequence: CASSLGGPNTGELFF.

V gene TRBV27 combines with J gene TRBJ1-2, with 9 bases matching TRBD1. The CDR3 sequence is 14 residues long. Germline V gives CDR1 MNHEY, CDR2 SMNVEV (reference sequence). Trimming took 6 bases from V and 3 from J; bases not matched to a gene: 5. The CDR3 coding sequence is TGTGCCAGCAGGGACAGGGGCACGTACTATGGCTACACCTTC. Protein product: CASRDRGTYYGYTF.

The chain carries TRBV27 and TRBJ2-1, with 10 bases matching TRBD2. With 0 bases clipped from V and 0 bases from J, the junction kept 2 bases outside the gene matches. The CDR3 contains 17 residues. Germline V gene sequence: CDR1 MNHEY, CDR2 SMNVEV (reference sequence). CDR3 DNA: TGTGCCAGCAGTTTATCCGCTAGCGGGAGCTCCTACAATGAGCAGTTCTTC. Translating gives CASSLSASGSSYNEQFF.

Points on this clone: A read error may account for a junction end that differs from germline. The gene calls are TRBV7-2 and TRBJ2-1; 9 nucleotides line up with TRBD2. The CDR3 runs 13 residues. Germline V CDR1 and CDR2: SGHTA, FQGNSA. DNA of the CDR3: TGTGCCAGCAGCTTTAATCTAGCGGGAAGACTGATCTTC. Translation gives CASSFNLAGRLIF.

The chain recombines TRBV28 with TRBJ2-7; the D is unclear. The CDR3 is 16 residues long. From germline, CDR1 is MDHEN and CDR2 SYDVKM. Trimming pared 3 bases from V and 4 bases from J, leaving 19 bases between. CDR3 DNA sequence: TGTGCCAGCAGTTTCTACCACCCAAGGAGCATTTACGAGCAGTACTTC. This encodes CASSFYHPRSIYEQYF.

The chain combines TRBV3-1 (or the pseudogene TRBV3-2) with TRBJ2-1; TRBD2 agrees at 10 bases. Germline V CDR1 and CDR2: LGHDT, YNNKEL (reference sequence). J gave up 4 bases and V 2 bases, and 2 bases lay outside the gene matches. The CDR3 has 15 residues. The CDR3 loop is CASSQRTSGYNEQFF. CDR3 DNA: TGTGCCAGCAGCCAAAGGACTAGCGGTTACAATGAGCAGTTCTTC.

This rearrangement joins TRBV29-1 to TRBJ2-3; TRBD2 aligns across 11 bases. There are 14 residues in the CDR3. Germline V gives CDR1 SQVTM, CDR2 ANQGSEA. J lost 4 bases, V lost 7 bases, and 7 bases had no gene match. CDR3 protein: CSGSLAGGPDTQYF. The CDR3 nucleotides are TGCAGCGGCTCTCTAGCGGGGGGTCCAGATACGCAGTATTTT.

This clone was seen more than once but under ten times. V usage is TRBV3-1 (or the pseudogene TRBV3-2) and J usage is TRBJ2-5, with D uncertain. Germline-derived CDR1 and CDR2 are LGHDT and YNNKEL (reference sequence). Deletions cut 6 bases from V and 5 bases from J, with 10 bases between. The CDR3 totals 12 residues. The chain's CDR3 is CASRDEWETQYF. For the CDR3, the DNA is TGTGCCAGCAGGGATGAATGGGAGACCCAGTACTTC.

The V call is TRBV9, the J call TRBJ2-5, with TRBD2 as a possible D gene (5 bases). Between the trimmed V and J ends, which lost 0 bases and 5 bases, there was a span of 14 bases. Germline V gene data show CDR1 as SGDLS and CDR2 as YYNGEE. The length of the CDR3 is 15 residues. This chain's CDR3 is CASSVGGLRHETQYF. CDR3 in DNA: TGTGCCAGCAGCGTAGGAGGGCTTCGACATGAGACCCAGTACTTC. The variable domain in full, completed from reference TRBV9 and TRBJ2-5, reads DSGVTQTPKHLITATGQRVTLRCSPRSGDLSVYWYQQSLDQGLQFLIQYYNGEERAKGNILERFSAQQFPDLHSELNLSSLELGDSALYFCASSVGGLRHETQYFGPGTRLLVL.

The CDR3 region is CASRLWVGQPQHF. CDR3 bases: TGTGCCAGCAGATTATGGGTTGGGCAGCCCCAGCATTTT. The chain uses TRBV6-5 and TRBJ1-5; D unresolved. CDR1 MNHEY and CDR2 SVGAGI come from the germline V gene. V gave up 6 bases and J gave up 7 bases, with 13 bases separating them. The CDR3 length is 13 residues.

The V call is TRBV29-1, the J call TRBJ2-7; 8 bases agree with TRBD1. This CDR3 has 14 residues. V shed 4 bases, J shed 6 bases, and the junction held 11 bases outside the gene matches. Germline V lookup: CDR1 SQVTM, CDR2 ANQGSEA. The CDR3 region has the DNA TGCAGCGTTGTCCAAGGACAGGGAGGAGGCGAGCAGTACTTC. This gives the protein CSVVQGQGGGEQYF.

The J gene is TRBJ2-2, the V gene TRBV28, with a weak D call TRBD1 (6 bases). V lost 3 bases and J lost 6, with 20 bases in between. Germline lookup yields CDR1 MDHEN and CDR2 SYDVKM. The CDR3 loop spans 17 amino acids. CDR3 loop: CASSFTLGWQGSGELFF. The CDR3 nucleotides are TGTGCCAGCAGTTTTACCTTGGGTTGGCAGGGGTCCGGGGAGCTGTTTTTT.